These T cell receptor beta chains were read from a single sample in a study of blood T cell repertoires in COVID-19. TCRdb's table, derived via immunoSEQ multiplex PCR, lists solely in-frame clones and lacks some. The table has fewer than 450,000 clones, roughly 87% seen once; the top ten hold more than 0.8%. The sample taken for sequencing was PBMCs or T cells enriched from blood (not recorded which). The receptor set was obtained from a woman aged 25 to 39 who had recovered from COVID-19. Both conserved end residues are part of each CDR3. A D gene is named only where the DNA matches it firmly. Part of the rows lack a size; the others show once, few, many or a class for expanded clones.

clone_size: .; d_call: .; v_call: TRBV5-5; j_call: TRBJ1-3; cdr3_nt: TGTGCCAGCAGCCCGTGGGGGGTGACTGGAAACACCATATATTTT; cdr3_aa: CASSPWGVTGNTIYF
clone_size: few; d_call: .; v_call: TRBV24-1; j_call: TRBJ1-2; cdr3_nt: TGTGCCACCAGTGACGCAGGGGCTAACTATGGCTACACCTTC; cdr3_aa: CATSDAGANYGYTF
clone_size: .; d_call: .; v_call: TRBV5-1; j_call: TRBJ1-1; cdr3_nt: TGCGCCAGCAGCTCGGGACTACGTTCCCACGACGCTGAAGCTTTCTTT; cdr3_aa: CASSSGLRSHDAEAFF
clone_size: .; d_call: TRBD2; v_call: TRBV29-1; j_call: TRBJ2-7; cdr3_nt: TGCAGCGTCCAGGGACTAGCGGGGGGGTACTACGAGCAGTACTTC; cdr3_aa: CSVQGLAGGYYEQYF
clone_size: .; d_call: .; v_call: TRBV6-1; j_call: TRBJ1-2; cdr3_nt: TGTGCCAGCAGTGAAACAGGGATAGGCGGCTACACCTTC; cdr3_aa: CASSETGIGGYTF
clone_size: few; d_call: TRBD1; v_call: TRBV5-4; j_call: TRBJ1-2; cdr3_nt: TGTGCCAGCAGCTTTTTCTCGACAGGGGAGTTAGCCTTC; cdr3_aa: CASSFFSTGELAF
clone_size: .; d_call: .; v_call: TRBV12-3/TRBV12-4; j_call: TRBJ1-2; cdr3_nt: TGTGCCAGCAGTCCTCAGGGGAGTGATGGCTACACCTTC; cdr3_aa: CASSPQGSDGYTF
clone_size: once; d_call: TRBD2; v_call: TRBV7-9; j_call: TRBJ2-1; cdr3_nt: TGTGCCAGCAGCCCCGCCCTTGGGGGGGGTGACAATGAGCAGTTCTTC; cdr3_aa: CASSPALGGGDNEQFF
clone_size: .; d_call: TRBD1; v_call: TRBV5-1; j_call: TRBJ2-2; cdr3_nt: TGCGCCAGCAGCCTGAGAGGACAGGGGGATACGGGCGGGGAGCTGTTTTTT; cdr3_aa: CASSLRGQGDTGGELFF
clone_size: .; d_call: .; v_call: TRBV25-1; j_call: TRBJ2-2; cdr3_nt: TGTGCCAGCACGGAGGGGTGGGCCGGGGAGCTGTTTTTT; cdr3_aa: CASTEGWAGELFF
clone_size: .; d_call: TRBD2; v_call: TRBV7-6; j_call: TRBJ2-5; cdr3_nt: TGTGCCAGCAGCGCGGTAGCGGGGCAAGAGACCCAGTACTTC; cdr3_aa: CASSAVAGQETQYF
clone_size: .; d_call: TRBD2; v_call: TRBV15; j_call: TRBJ2-1; cdr3_nt: TGTGCCTCAAACGGGGAGGGCGGCTACAATGAGCAGTTCTTC; cdr3_aa: CASNGEGGYNEQFF
clone_size: many; d_call: TRBD1; v_call: TRBV29-1; j_call: TRBJ2-5; cdr3_nt: TGCAGCGTTGTTCGGGACAGGGGGGGAGAGACCCAGTACTTC; cdr3_aa: CSVVRDRGGETQYF
clone_size: .; d_call: .; v_call: TRBV6-2/TRBV6-3; j_call: TRBJ2-7; cdr3_nt: TGTGCCAGCAGTTCCGGAGGTGCCATATTCTACGAGCAGTACTTC; cdr3_aa: CASSSGGAIFYEQYF
clone_size: .; d_call: TRBD1; v_call: TRBV7-6; j_call: TRBJ2-7; cdr3_nt: TGTGCCAGCAGCACCCGGGACAGCTACGAGCAGTACTTC; cdr3_aa: CASSTRDSYEQYF
clone_size: .; d_call: TRBD2; v_call: TRBV28; j_call: TRBJ2-2; cdr3_nt: TGTGCAGTGGAAGCGGGGGAGGCCCAGAACACCGGGGAGCTGTTTTTT; cdr3_aa: CAVEAGEAQNTGELFF
clone_size: .; d_call: .; v_call: TRBV21-1; j_call: TRBJ1-4; cdr3_nt: TGTGCCAGCAGCAAAACATCCAGGATAGGGGGAACTAATGAAAAACTGTTTTTT; cdr3_aa: CASSKTSRIGGTNEKLFF
clone_size: .; d_call: .; v_call: TRBV21-1; j_call: TRBJ2-5; cdr3_nt: TGTGCCAGCAGCAAAGACCGGGGCCCCTGGGGGGTGACCCAGTACTTC; cdr3_aa: CASSKDRGPWGVTQYF
clone_size: .; d_call: .; v_call: TRBV5-1; j_call: TRBJ1-1; cdr3_nt: TGCGCCAGCAGCTTGGTCAGGGTGAACACTGAAGCTTTCTTT; cdr3_aa: CASSLVRVNTEAFF
clone_size: few; d_call: .; v_call: TRBV28; j_call: TRBJ2-7; cdr3_nt: TGTGCCAGCCTGATACCGGGTTCCGAGCAGTACTTC; cdr3_aa: CASLIPGSEQYF